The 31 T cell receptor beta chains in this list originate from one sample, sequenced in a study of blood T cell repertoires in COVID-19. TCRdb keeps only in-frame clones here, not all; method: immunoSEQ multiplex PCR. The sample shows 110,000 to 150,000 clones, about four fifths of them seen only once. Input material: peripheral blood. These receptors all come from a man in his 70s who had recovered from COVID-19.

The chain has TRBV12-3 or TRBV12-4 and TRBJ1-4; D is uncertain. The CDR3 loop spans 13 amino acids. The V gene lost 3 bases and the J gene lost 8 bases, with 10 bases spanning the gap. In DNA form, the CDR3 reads TGTGCCAGCAGTTTTAGCCCCGGGGAAAAACTGTTTTTT. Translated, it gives CASSFSPGEKLFF.

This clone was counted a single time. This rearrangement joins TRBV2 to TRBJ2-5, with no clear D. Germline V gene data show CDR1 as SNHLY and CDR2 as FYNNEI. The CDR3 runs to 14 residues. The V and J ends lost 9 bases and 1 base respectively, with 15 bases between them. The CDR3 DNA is TGTGCCAGTTCCCCAGTCGCCCCCCAAGAGACCCAGTACTTC. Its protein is CASSPVAPQETQYF.

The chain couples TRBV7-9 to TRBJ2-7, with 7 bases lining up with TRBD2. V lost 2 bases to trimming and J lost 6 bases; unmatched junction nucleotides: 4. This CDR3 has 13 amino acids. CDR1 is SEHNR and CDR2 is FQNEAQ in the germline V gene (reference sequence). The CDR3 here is CASSLRREFEQYF. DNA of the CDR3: TGTGCCAGCAGCTTAAGGCGGGAGTTCGAGCAGTACTTC. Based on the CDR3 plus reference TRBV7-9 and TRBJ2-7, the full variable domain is DTGVSQNPRHKITKRGQNVTFRCDPISEHNRLYWYRQTLGQGPEFLTYFQNEAQLEKSRLLSDRFSAERPKGSFSTLEIQRTEQGDSAMYLCASSLRREFEQYFGPGTRLTVT.

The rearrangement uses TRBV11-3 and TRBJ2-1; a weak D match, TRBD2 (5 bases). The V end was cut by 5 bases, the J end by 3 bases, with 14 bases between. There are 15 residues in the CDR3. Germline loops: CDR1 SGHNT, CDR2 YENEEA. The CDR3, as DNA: TGTGCCAGCAGCAAGAACCGGGAACTCTACAATGAGCAGTTCTTC. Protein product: CASSKNRELYNEQFF.

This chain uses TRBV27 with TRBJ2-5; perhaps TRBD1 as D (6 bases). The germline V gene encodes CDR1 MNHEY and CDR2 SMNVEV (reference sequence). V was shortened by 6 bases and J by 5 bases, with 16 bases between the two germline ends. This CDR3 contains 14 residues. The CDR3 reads CASRRAGVGETQYF. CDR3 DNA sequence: TGTGCCAGCAGGCGGGCAGGGGTAGGGGAGACCCAGTACTTC.

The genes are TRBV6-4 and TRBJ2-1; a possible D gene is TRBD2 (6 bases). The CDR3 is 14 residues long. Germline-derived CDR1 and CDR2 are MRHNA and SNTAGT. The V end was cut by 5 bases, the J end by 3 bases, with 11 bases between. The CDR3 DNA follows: TGTGCCAGCAGTTCTAGCGTAGACTACAATGAGCAGTTCTTC. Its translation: CASSSSVDYNEQFF.

The CDR3 DNA follows: TGTGCCTGGAGAGATGACCGGGACAGGGCCTCCTATAATTCACCCCTCCACTTT. Translation: CAWRDDRDRASYNSPLHF. The chain has TRBV30 and TRBJ1-6, with 9 bases lining up with TRBD1. V dropped 3 bases and J dropped 0; count of bases not matched to a gene: 9. This CDR3 region has 18 residues. Germline lookup yields CDR1 GTSNPN and CDR2 SVGIG (reference sequence). Drawing the rest from reference TRBV30 and TRBJ1-6, the complete variable domain is SQTIHQWPATLVQPVGSPLSLECTVEGTSNPNLYWYRQAAGRGLQLLFYSVGIGQISSEVPQNLSASRPQDRQFILSSKKLLLSDSGFYLCAWRDDRDRASYNSPLHFGNGTRLTVT.

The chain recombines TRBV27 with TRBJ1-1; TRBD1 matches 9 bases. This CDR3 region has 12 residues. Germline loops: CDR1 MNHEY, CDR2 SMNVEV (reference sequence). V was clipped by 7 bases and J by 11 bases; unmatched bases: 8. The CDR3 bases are TGTGCCAGCATTAACAGGGGGCGTCGTGCTTTCTTT. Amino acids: CASINRGRRAFF.

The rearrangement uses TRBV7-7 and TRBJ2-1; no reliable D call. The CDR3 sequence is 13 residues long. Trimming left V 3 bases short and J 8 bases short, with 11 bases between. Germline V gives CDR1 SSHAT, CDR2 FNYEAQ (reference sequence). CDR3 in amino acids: CASSFELRDEQFF. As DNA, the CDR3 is TGTGCCAGCAGCTTTGAGCTGAGAGATGAGCAGTTCTTC. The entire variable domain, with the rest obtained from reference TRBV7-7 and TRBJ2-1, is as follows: GAGVSQSPRYKVTKRGQDVTLRCDPISSHATLYWYQQALGQGPEFLTYFNYEAQPDKSGLPSDRFSAERPEGSISTLTIQRTEQRDSAMYRCASSFELRDEQFFGPGTRLTVL.

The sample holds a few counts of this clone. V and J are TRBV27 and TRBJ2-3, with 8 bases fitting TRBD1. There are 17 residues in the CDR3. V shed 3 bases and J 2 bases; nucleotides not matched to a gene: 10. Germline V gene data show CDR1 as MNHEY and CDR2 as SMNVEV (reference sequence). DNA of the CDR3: TGTGCCAGCAGTTTGTATCCCCCGGGACAGGCCACAGATACGCAGTATTTT. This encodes CASSLYPPGQATDTQYF.

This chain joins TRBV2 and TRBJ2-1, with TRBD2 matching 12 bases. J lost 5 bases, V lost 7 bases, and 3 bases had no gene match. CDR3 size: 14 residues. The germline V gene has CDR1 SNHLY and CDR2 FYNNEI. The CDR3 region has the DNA TGTGCCAGCACCCGACTAGCGGGAGACAATGAGCAGTTCTTC. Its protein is CASTRLAGDNEQFF.

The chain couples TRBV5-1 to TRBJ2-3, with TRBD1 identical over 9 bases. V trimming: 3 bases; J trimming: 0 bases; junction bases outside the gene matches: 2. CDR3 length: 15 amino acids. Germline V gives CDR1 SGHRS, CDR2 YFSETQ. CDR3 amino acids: CASSYDRGSTDTQYF. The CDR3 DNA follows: TGCGCCAGCAGCTACGACAGGGGGAGCACAGATACGCAGTATTTT. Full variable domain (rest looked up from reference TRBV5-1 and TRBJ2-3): KAGVTQTPRYLIKTRGQQVTLSCSPISGHRSVSWYQQTPGQGLQFLFEYFSETQRNKGNFPGRFSGRQFSNSRSEMNVSTLELGDSALYLCASSYDRGSTDTQYFGPGTRLTVL.

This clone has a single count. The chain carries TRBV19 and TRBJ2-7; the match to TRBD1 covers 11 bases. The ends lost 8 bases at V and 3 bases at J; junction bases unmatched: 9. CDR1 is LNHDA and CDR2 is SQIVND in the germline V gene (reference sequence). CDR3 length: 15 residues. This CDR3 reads CASGTPGQGDYEQYF. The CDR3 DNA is TGTGCCAGTGGGACCCCGGGACAGGGGGACTACGAGCAGTACTTC. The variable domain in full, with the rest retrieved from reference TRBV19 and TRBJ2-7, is DGGITQSPKYLFRKEGQNVTLSCEQNLNHDAMYWYRQDPGQGLRLIYYSQIVNDFQKGDIAEGYSVSREKKESFPLTVTSAQKNPTAFYLCASGTPGQGDYEQYFGPGTRLTVT.

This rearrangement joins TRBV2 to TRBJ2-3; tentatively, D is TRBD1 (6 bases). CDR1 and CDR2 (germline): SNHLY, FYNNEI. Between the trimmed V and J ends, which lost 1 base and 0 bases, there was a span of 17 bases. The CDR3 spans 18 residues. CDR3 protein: CASSEVPTQGTSTDTQYF. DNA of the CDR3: TGTGCCAGCAGTGAAGTTCCGACACAGGGAACGAGCACAGATACGCAGTATTTT. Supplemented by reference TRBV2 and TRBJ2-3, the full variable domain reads EPEVTQTPSHQVTQMGQEVILRCVPISNHLYFYWYRQILGQKVEFLVSFYNNEISEKSEIFDDQFSVERPDGSNFTLKIRSTKLEDSAMYFCASSEVPTQGTSTDTQYFGPGTRLTVL.

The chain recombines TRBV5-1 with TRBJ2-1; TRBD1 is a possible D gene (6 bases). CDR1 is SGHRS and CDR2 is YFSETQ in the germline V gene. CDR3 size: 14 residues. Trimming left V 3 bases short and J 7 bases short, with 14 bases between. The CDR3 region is CASSWEGGRNEQFF. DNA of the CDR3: TGCGCCAGCAGCTGGGAAGGGGGAAGGAATGAGCAGTTCTTC.

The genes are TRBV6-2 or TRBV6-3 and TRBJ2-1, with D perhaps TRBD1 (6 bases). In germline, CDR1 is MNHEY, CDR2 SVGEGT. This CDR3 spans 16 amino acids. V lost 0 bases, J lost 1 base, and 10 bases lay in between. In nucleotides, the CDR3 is TGTGCCAGCAGTTACTCGAAACAGGGTTCCTACAATGAGCAGTTCTTC. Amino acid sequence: CASSYSKQGSYNEQFF.

CDR3 DNA sequence: TGTGCCATCAGTGAGGGAAGCGGGAGGTATTTGGAGACCCAGTACTTC. Translated, it gives CAISEGSGRYLETQYF. The chain is built from TRBV10-3 and TRBJ2-5; the match to TRBD2 covers 9 bases. V lost 2 bases, J lost 5 bases, and 9 bases stayed unmatched. Germline CDR1 and CDR2: ENHRY and SYGVKD. CDR3 length equals 16 residues.

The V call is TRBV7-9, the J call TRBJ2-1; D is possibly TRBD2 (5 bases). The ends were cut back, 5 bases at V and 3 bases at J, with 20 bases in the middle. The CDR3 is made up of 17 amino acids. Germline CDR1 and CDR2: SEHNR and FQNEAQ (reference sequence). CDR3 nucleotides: TGTGCCAGCAGCCAGACGGCGGGCCCCCTGCTCTACAATGAGCAGTTCTTC. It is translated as CASSQTAGPLLYNEQFF.

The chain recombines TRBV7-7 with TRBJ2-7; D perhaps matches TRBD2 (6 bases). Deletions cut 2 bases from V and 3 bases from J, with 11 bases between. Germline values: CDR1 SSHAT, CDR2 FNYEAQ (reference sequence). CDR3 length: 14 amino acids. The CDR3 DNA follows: TGTGCCAGCAGCTTATCAGTGGGAGGCTACGAGCAGTACTTC. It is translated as CASSLSVGGYEQYF.

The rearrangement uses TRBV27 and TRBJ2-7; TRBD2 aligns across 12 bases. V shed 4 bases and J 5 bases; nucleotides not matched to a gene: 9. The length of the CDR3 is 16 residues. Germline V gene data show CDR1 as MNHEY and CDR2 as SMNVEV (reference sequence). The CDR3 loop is CASSYLSSGRAHEQYF. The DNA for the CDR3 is TGTGCCAGCAGTTACCTCTCTAGCGGGAGGGCCCACGAGCAGTACTTC.

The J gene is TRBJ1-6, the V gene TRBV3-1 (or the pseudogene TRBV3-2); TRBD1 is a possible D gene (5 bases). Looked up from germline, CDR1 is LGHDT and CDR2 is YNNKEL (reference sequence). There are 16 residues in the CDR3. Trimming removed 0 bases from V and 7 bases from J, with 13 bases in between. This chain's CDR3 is CASSQEGGGGNSPLHF. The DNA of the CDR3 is TGTGCCAGCAGCCAAGAGGGCGGGGGAGGAAATTCACCCCTCCACTTT.

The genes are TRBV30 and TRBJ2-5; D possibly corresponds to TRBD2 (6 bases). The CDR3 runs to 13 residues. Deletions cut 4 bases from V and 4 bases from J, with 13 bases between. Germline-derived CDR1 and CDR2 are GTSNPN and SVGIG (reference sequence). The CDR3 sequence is CAWNSGVGETQYF. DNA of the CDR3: TGTGCCTGGAACTCGGGGGTAGGAGAGACCCAGTACTTC.

DNA of the CDR3: TGTGCCAGCAGTGAAAAGAGGACAAAACACACCATATATTTT. Residues: CASSEKRTKHTIYF. The chain recombines TRBV6-1 with TRBJ1-3; tentative D call: TRBD1 (5 bases). V lost 2 bases and J 8 bases, leaving 13 bases between the germline ends. The CDR3 totals 14 residues. Germline-derived CDR1 and CDR2 are MNHNS and SASEGT.

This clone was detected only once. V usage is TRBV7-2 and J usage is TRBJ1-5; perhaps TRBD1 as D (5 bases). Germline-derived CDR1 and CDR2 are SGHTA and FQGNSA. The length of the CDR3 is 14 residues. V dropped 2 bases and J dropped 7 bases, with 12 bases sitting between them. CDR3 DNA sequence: TGTGCCAGCAGCTTAAGTCAGGGCGGACAGCCCCAGCATTTT. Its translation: CASSLSQGGQPQHF.

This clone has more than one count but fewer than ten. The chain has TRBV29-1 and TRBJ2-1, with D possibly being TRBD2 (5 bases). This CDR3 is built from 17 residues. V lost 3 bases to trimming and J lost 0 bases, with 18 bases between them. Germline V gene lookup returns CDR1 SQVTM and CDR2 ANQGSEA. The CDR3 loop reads CSVDGETTGSSYNEQFF. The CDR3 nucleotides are TGCAGCGTTGATGGGGAGACGACGGGAAGCTCCTACAATGAGCAGTTCTTC.

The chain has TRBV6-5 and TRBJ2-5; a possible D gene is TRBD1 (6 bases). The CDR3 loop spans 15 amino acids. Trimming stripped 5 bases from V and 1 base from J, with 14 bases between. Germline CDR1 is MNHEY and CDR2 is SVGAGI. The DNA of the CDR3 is TGTGCCAGCAGTACCCCACAGGGCGGCCAAGAGACCCAGTACTTC. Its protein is CASSTPQGGQETQYF.

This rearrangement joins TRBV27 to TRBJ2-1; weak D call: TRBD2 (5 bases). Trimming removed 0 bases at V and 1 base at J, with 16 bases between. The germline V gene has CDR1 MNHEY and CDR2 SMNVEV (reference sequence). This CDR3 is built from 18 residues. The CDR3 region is CASSLSSLKRSSYNEQFF. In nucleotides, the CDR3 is TGTGCCAGCAGTTTATCGTCCCTCAAGCGGAGTTCCTACAATGAGCAGTTCTTC.

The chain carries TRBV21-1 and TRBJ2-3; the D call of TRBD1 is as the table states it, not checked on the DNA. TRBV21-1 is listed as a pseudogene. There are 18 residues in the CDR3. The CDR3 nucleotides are TGTGCCAGCAGCAAAGTATCGGCAGGGGGCGGGTGGACAGATACGCAGTATTTT. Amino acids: CASSKVSAGGGWTDTQYF.

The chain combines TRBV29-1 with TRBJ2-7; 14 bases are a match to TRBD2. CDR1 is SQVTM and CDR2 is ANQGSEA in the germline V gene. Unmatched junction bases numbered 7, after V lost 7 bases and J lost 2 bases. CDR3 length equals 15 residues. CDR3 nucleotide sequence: TGCAGCGCGGGACTAGCGGGAGTGAGGCCCTACGAGCAGTACTTC. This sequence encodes CSAGLAGVRPYEQYF.

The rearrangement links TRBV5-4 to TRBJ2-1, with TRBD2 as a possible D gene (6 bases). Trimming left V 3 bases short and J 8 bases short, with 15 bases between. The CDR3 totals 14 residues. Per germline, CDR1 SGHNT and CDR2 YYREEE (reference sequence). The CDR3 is CASSWSGEAHEQFF. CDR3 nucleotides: TGTGCCAGCAGCTGGAGTGGGGAGGCCCATGAGCAGTTCTTC.

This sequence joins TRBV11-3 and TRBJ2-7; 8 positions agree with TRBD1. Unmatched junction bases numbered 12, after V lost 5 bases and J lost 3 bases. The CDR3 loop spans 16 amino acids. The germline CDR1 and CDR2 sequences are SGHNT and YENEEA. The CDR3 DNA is TGTGCCAGCAGCATCGCATGGACAGGGTACCTCTACGAGCAGTACTTC. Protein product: CASSIAWTGYLYEQYF.